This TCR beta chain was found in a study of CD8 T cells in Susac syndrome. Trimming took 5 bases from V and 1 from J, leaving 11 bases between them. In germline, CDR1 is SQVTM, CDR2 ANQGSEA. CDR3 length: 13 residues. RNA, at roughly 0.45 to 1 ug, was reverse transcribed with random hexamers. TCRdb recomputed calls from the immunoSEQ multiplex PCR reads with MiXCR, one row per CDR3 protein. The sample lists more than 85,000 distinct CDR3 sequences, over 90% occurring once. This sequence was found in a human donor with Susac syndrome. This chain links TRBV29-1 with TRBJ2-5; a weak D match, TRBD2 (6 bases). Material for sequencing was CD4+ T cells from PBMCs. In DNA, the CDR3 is TGCAGCGTTTGGGGGGACTCCCAAGAGACCCAGTACTTC. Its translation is CSVWGDSQETQYF.